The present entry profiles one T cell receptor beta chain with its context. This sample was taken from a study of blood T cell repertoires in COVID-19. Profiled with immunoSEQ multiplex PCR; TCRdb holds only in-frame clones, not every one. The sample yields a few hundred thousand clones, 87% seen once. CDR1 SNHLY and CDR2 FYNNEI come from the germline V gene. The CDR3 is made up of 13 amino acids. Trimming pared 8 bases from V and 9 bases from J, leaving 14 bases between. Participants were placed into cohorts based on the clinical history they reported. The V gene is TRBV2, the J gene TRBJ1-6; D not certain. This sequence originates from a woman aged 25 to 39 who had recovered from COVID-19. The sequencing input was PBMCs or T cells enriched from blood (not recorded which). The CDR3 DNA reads TGTGCCAGCTTGGGCTCGATGGGTTCACCCCTCCACTTT. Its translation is CASLGSMGSPLHF. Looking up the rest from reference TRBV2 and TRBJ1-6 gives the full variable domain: EPEVTQTPSHQVTQMGQEVILRCVPISNHLYFYWYRQILGQKVEFLVSFYNNEISEKSEIFDDQFSVERPDGSNFTLKIRSTKLEDSAMYFCASLGSMGSPLHFGNGTRLTVT.